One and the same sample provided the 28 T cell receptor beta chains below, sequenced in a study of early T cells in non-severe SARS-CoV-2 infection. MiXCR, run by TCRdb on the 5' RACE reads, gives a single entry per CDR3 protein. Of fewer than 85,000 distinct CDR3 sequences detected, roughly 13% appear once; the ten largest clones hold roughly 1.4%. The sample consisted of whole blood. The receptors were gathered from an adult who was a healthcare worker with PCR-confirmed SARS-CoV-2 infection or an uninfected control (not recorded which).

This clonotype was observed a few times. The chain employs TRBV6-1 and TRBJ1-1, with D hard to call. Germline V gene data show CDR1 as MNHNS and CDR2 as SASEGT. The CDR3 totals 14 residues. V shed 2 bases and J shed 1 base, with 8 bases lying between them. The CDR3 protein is CASSELPGNTEAFF. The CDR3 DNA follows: TGTGCCAGCAGTGAATTACCAGGGAACACTGAAGCTTTCTTT.

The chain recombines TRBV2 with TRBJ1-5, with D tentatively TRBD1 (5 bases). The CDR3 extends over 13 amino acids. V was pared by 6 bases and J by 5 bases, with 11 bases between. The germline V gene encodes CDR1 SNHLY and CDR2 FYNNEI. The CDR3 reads CASSGANYQPQHF. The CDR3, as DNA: TGTGCCAGCAGCGGGGCTAATTATCAGCCCCAGCATTTT.

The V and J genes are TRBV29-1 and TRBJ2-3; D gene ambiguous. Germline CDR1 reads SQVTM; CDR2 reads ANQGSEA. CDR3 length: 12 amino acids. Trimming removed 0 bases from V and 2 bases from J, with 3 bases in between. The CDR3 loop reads CSVEETTDTQYF. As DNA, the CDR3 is TGCAGCGTTGAAGAAACCACAGATACGCAGTATTTT.

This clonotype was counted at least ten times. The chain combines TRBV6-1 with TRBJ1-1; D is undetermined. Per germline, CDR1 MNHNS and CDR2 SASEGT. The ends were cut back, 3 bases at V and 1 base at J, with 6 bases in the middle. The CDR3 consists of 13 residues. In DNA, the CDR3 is TGTGCCAGCAGTGACGGGGAGAACACTGAAGCTTTCTTT. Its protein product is CASSDGENTEAFF.

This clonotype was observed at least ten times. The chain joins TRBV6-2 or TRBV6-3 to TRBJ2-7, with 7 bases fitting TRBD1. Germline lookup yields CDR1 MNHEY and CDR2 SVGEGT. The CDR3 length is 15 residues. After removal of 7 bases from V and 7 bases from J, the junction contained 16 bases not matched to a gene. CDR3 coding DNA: TGTGCCAGCACCTCACCGACAGGGAGCCGGTGGGAGCAGTACTTC. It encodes CASTSPTGSRWEQYF.

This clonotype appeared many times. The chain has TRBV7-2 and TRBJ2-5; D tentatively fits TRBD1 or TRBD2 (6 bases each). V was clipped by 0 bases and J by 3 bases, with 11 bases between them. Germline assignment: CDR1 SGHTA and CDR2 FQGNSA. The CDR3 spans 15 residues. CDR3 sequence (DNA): TGTGCCAGCAGCTTAGCGGGGGGCAGGGAAGAGACCCAGTACTTC. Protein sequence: CASSLAGGREETQYF.

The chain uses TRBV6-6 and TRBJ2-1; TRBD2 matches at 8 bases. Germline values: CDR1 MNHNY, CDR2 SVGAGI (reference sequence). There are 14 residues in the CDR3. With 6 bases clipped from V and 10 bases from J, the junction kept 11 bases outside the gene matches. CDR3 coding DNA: TGTGCCAGCAGCAAGGGGCTACTAGCGGACGAGCAGTTCTTC. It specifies CASSKGLLADEQFF.

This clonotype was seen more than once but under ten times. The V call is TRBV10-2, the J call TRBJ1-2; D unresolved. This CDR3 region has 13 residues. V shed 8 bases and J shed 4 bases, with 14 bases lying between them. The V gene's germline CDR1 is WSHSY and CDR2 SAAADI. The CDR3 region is CASGGIAGYGYTF. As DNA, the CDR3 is TGCGCCAGCGGTGGGATTGCAGGCTATGGCTACACCTTC.

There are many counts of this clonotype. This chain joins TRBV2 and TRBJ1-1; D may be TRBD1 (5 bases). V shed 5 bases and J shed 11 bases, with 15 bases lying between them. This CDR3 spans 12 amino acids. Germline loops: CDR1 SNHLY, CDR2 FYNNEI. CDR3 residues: CASSSQGVNAFF. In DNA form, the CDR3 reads TGTGCCAGCAGTTCCCAGGGAGTGAATGCTTTCTTT.

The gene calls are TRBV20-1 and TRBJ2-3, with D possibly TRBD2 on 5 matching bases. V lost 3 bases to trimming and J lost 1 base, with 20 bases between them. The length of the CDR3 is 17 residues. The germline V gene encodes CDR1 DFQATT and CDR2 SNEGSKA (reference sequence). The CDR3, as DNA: TGCAGTGCTAGGCCCTATCTAGCTATCGGGGGCACAGATACGCAGTATTTT. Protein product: CSARPYLAIGGTDTQYF.

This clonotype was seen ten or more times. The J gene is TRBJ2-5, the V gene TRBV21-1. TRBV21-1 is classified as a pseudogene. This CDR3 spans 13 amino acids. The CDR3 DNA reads TGTGCCAGCATTTTTTCGACGGAAGAGACCCAGTACTTC. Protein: CASIFSTEETQYF.

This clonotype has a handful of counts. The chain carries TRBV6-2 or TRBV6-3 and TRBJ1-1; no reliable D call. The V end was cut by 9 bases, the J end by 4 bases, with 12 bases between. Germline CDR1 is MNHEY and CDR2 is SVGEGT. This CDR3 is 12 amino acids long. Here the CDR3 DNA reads TGTGCCAGTCTATCCGGGTTCACTGAAGCTTTCTTT. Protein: CASLSGFTEAFF.

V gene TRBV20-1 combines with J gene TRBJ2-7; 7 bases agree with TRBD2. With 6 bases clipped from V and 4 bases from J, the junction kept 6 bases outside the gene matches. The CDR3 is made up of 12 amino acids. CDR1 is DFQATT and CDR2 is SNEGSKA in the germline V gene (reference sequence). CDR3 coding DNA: TGCAGTGCGTCCGCTAGCGGTTACGAGCAGTACTTC. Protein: CSASASGYEQYF.

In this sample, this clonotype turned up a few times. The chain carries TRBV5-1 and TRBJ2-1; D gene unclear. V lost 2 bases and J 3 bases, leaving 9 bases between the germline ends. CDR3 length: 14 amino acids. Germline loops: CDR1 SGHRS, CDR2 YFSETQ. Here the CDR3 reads CASSFDTRYNEQFF. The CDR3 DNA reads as TGCGCCAGCAGCTTCGACACTCGCTACAATGAGCAGTTCTTC.

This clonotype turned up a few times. The CDR3 nucleotides are TGTGCCAGCAGCTTAGAGGCAGGCGGAACCTACGAGCAGTACTTC. As protein: CASSLEAGGTYEQYF. The rearrangement uses TRBV7-9 and TRBJ2-7; D not certain. The CDR3 runs 15 residues. Deletions cut 1 base from V and 2 bases from J, with 12 bases between. Germline V CDR1 and CDR2: SEHNR, FQNEAQ (reference sequence).

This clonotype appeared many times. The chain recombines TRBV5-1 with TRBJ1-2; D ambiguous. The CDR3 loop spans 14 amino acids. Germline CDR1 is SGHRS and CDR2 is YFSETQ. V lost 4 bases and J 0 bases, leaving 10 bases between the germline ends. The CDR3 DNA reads TGCGCCAGCAGCCCTCCGGCGGCTAACTATGGCTACACCTTC. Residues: CASSPPAANYGYTF.

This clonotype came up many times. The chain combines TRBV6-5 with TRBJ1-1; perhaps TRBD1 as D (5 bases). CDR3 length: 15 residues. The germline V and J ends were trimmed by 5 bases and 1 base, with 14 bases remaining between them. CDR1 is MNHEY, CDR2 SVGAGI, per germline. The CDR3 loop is CASSARVTANTEAFF. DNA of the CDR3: TGTGCCAGCAGTGCTCGCGTGACAGCGAACACTGAAGCTTTCTTT.

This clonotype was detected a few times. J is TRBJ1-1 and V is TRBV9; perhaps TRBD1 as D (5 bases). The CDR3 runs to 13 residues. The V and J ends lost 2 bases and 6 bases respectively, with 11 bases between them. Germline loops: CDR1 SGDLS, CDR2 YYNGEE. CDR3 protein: CASSVLPGSEAFF. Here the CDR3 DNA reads TGTGCCAGCAGCGTCCTACCAGGGTCTGAAGCTTTCTTT.

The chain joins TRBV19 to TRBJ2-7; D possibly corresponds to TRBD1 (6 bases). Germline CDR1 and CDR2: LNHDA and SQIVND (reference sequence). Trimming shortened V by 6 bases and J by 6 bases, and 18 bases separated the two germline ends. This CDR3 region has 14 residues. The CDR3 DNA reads TGTGCCAGTAGGTGGTCAGGGGCGTCGGGCGAGCAGTACTTC. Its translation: CASRWSGASGEQYF.

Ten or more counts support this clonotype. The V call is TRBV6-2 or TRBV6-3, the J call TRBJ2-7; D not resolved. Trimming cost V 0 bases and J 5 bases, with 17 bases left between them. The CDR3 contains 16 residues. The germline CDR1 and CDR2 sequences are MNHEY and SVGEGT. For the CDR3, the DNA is TGTGCCAGCAGTTACTCGACTGGGCTCCCCAGCCACGAGCAGTACTTC. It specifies CASSYSTGLPSHEQYF.

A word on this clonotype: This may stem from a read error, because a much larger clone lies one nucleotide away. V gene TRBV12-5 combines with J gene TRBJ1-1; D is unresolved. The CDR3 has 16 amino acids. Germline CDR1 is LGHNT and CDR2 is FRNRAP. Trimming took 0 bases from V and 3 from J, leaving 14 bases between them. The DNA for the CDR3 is TGTGCTAGTGGTTTGGTACTCAGACGGAGGGACACTGAAGCTTTCTTT. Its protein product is CASGLVLRRRDTEAFF.

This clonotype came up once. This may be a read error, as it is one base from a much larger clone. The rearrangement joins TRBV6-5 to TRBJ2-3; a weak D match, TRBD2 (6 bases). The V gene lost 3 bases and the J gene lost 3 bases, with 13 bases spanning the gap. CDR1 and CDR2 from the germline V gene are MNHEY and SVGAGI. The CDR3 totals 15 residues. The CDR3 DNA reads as TGTGCCAGCAGTTATAACCAGCGGGTAACAGATACGCAGTATTTT. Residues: CASSYNQRVTDTQYF.

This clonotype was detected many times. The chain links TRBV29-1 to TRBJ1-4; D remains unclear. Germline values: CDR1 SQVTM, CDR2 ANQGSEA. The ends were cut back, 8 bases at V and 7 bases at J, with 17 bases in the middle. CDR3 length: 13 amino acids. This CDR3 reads CSPRRTHPEKLFF. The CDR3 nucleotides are TGCAGCCCTAGACGGACGCACCCTGAAAAACTGTTTTTT.

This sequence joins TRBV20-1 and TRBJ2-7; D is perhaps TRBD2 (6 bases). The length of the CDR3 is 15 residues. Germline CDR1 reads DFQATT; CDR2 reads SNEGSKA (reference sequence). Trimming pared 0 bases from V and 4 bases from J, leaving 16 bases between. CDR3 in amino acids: CSARDGGGARYEQYF. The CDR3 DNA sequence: TGCAGTGCTAGAGATGGCGGCGGGGCGAGATACGAGCAGTACTTC.

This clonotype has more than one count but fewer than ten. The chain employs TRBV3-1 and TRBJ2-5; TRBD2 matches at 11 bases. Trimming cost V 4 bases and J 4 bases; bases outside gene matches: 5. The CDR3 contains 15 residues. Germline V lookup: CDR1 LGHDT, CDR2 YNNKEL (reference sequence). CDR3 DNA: TGTGCCAGCAGCCGCGGGACTAGCGGTCGAGAGACCCAGTACTTC. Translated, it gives CASSRGTSGRETQYF.

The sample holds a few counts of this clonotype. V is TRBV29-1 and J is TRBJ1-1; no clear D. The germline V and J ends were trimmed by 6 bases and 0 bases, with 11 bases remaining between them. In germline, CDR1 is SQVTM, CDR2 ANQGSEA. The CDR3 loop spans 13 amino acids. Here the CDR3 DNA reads TGCAGCGTCCTGAGCAGGATGAACACTGAAGCTTTCTTT. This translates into CSVLSRMNTEAFF.

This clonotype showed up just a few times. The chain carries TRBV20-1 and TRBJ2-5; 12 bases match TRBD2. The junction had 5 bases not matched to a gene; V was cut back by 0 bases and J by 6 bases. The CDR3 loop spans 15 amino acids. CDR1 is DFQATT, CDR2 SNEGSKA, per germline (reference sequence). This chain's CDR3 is CSARDTSGGSKTQYF. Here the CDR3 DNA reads TGCAGTGCTAGAGATACTAGCGGGGGGTCTAAGACCCAGTACTTC.

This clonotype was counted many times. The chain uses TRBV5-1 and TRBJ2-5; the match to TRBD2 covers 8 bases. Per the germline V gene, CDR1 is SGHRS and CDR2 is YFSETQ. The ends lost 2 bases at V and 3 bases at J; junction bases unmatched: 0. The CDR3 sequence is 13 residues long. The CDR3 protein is CASSFSGEETQYF. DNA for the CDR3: TGCGCCAGCAGCTTTAGCGGGGAAGAGACCCAGTACTTC. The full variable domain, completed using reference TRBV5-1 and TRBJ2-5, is KAGVTQTPRYLIKTRGQQVTLSCSPISGHRSVSWYQQTPGQGLQFLFEYFSETQRNKGNFPGRFSGRQFSNSRSEMNVSTLELGDSALYLCASSFSGEETQYFGPGTRLLVL.